This T cell receptor (beta chain) emerged from a study of PD-L1 blockade in urothelial cancer. Study at large: About 90% of the 29 patients were males with bladder-origin urothelial cancer.

Documented time point: pretreatment peripheral blood. Spiked synthetic TCR analogs estimated absolute template abundance per PCR. TCRdb keeps only in-frame clones here, not all; method: immunoSEQ multiplex PCR. This table holds tens of thousands of clones, about four fifths found once. The germline V gene encodes CDR1 SEHNR and CDR2 FQNEAQ (reference sequence). The ends lost 3 bases at V and 6 bases at J; junction bases unmatched: 3. The CDR3 extends over 14 amino acids. The chain carries TRBV7-9 and TRBJ1-4, with 8 bases matching TRBD1. The receptor was isolated from a man in his 70s with urothelial cancer. The source material was PBMCs, sampled around atezolizumab (anti-PD-L1) treatment. The CDR3 DNA is TGTGCCAGCAGCTTGGAACAGGGGGATGAAAAACTGTTTTTT. This translates into CASSLEQGDEKLFF.